The rows below give T cell receptor beta chains drawn from one sample of a study of blood T cells in healthy people across ages. TCRdb re-derived calls from the 5' RACE reads in MiXCR, one entry per CDR3 protein. This repertoire shows just over 800,000 distinct CDR3 sequences, approximately 65% found once; its top ten account for about 27%. Specimen: blood. These receptor sequences come from a man younger than 45 in good health. Both conserved end residues are part of each CDR3.

CDR3 protein	J gene	V gene
CASSLGQRGRQPQHF	TRBJ1-5	TRBV7-2
CASSPGLNYGYTF	TRBJ1-2	TRBV7-9
CASSFRDREGEQFF	TRBJ2-1	TRBV7-9
CASSVGVGRSYNEQFF	TRBJ2-1	TRBV9
CASTRRDRNQPQHF	TRBJ1-5	TRBV27
CASSVDGYSYNEQFF	TRBJ2-1	TRBV9
CASSDAFRSTEAFF	TRBJ1-1	TRBV2
CASRFRDRTTGANVLTF	TRBJ2-6	TRBV6-1
CASSSLGLAGGSYNEQFF	TRBJ2-1	TRBV12-3/TRBV12-4
CASSLGRDNYQPQHF	TRBJ1-5	TRBV7-2
CASTRDFLPGEQYF	TRBJ2-7	TRBV6-2/TRBV6-3
CASSIRGAQPQHF	TRBJ1-5	TRBV27
CASSQEGSSGILYKGEQFF	TRBJ2-1	TRBV4-2
CASSQGVGRGPSTNEKLFF	TRBJ1-4	TRBV4-3
CASNDRGEGEQYF	TRBJ2-4	TRBV5-1
CASSLTAKYQETQYF	TRBJ2-5	TRBV5-5
CSANRIWTGEIRSGANVLTF	TRBJ2-6	TRBV20-1
CASANLGPSYEQYF	TRBJ2-7	TRBV12-3/TRBV12-4
CASSQAPTRAKNIQYF	TRBJ2-4	TRBV3-1
CSVDVASTDTQYF	TRBJ2-3	TRBV29-1
CASSHHGQRNYGYTF	TRBJ1-2	TRBV4-2
CSARVIGGTDTQYF	TRBJ2-3	TRBV20-1
CSALGGELYNEQFF	TRBJ2-1	TRBV20-1
CSVGTVWFDGYTF	TRBJ1-2	TRBV29-1
CSAPDRRGSWGYTF	TRBJ1-2	TRBV20-1
CASSTLGTANYGYTF	TRBJ1-2	TRBV6-5
CSARPPRGSYNEQYF	.	TRBV20-1
CASSDPPGLQGGIGGYTF	TRBJ1-2	TRBV12-3/TRBV12-4
CASRHGTSGGADTQYF	TRBJ2-5	TRBV12-3/TRBV12-4
CASSQPGRTFYGYTF	TRBJ1-2	TRBV3-1
CASSGIFPYEQYF	TRBJ2-7	TRBV7-8